This T cell receptor beta chain is drawn from a study of T cells in localized non-small cell lung cancer. Study-wide results and caveats: Measurement of T cell clonality placed uninvolved adjacent lung highest, above the level in tumor. For the top 100 tumor clones, a median roughly 55 also appeared in adjacent lung. A higher density of T cells in blood coincided with extended overall survival.

Only in-frame clones appear in the TCRdb table, and some are missing; sequencing was by immunoSEQ multiplex PCR. Seen here are 2,100 or so clones, approximately 19% observed once, and the top ten hold about an eighth. This clone was observed a few times. Its antigen is not identified. CDR3 length: 19 amino acids. J lost 7 bases, V lost 6 bases, and 18 bases had no gene match. Germline V CDR1 and CDR2: MNHGY, SAAAGT. The sequencing used lung tumor tissue, collected before any cancer treatment. The chain employs TRBV6-8 and TRBJ2-1; 13 positions match TRBD2. This clonotype originated in a man aged 35 to 69 with stage I squamous cell lung carcinoma. The CDR3 loop reads CASSSRTSGRTGVRNEQFF. The CDR3 coding sequence is TGTGCCAGCAGCTCTAGGACTAGCGGGAGAACGGGGGTACGGAATGAGCAGTTCTTC.